The source of this TCR beta chain is a study of neoadjuvant anti-PD-1 for oral cavity cancer. Repertoires were generated with immunoSEQ multiplex PCR, while TCRdb's copy carries only in-frame clones and drops some. The data hold tens of thousands of clones, with 83% observed a single time. The CDR3 loop spans 14 amino acids. The V segment lost 7 bases and the J segment 4 bases; nucleotides outside the gene matches: 7. In germline, CDR1 is SNHLY, CDR2 FYNNEI. The clonotype originates from a person between 40 and 80 years old with oral cavity squamous cell carcinoma. Sample: PBMCs, taken before nivolumab (anti-PD-1) treatment. This chain links TRBV2 with TRBJ2-1; TRBD2 matches 7 bases. Here the CDR3 reads CASTTSAGYNEQFF. The CDR3 nucleotides are TGTGCCAGCACTACTAGCGCCGGTTACAATGAGCAGTTCTTC.